Given below is one T cell receptor (beta chain) in context. In this sample, this clonotype turned up many times. It has no known antigen specificity. No per-base quality is available; no much larger clone lies one base away. Preparation of the library involved 5' RACE. Data came from a NextSeq 500. In the TCR library protocol, a unique molecular identifier was attached to each TCR cDNA molecule so that PCR and sequencing errors could be corrected. In the authors' own workflow: TCR identification, UMI-based error correction and CDR3 extraction were all carried out with Decombinator tools. TCRs above a frequency of 2 per 1,000, corresponding to the top 1% of the tumor frequency distribution, were defined as expanded. Expanded tumor TCRs were classed as regional if statistically deemed absent (corrected P<0.05) from at least one tumor region, otherwise ubiquitous. Renyi diversity was computed with the R vegan package after each repertoire had been subsampled 100 times to 5,000 TCRs. CDR3 similarity networks were built from amino acid triplet string-kernel similarity, with CDR3s being connected when pairwise similarity was above 0.82. TCRdb applied fastp at Q25 and MiXCR to the public reads, then kept only in-frame beta chains. Rows with one shared CDR3 protein collapse into an entry with the most common genes and DNA. V and J calls and clone size were set by TCRdb, not the authors. Present in this sample are over 25,000 distinct CDR3 sequences, more than 5.5% of which were seen just once. Of the sample, approximately 23% is held by the ten largest clones.

In the paper's terms, the time point label means: sample taken at primary tumor resection. Donors were some 67 patients with early-stage, untreated non-small cell lung cancer from the lung TRACERx cohort. For TCR sequencing, whole RNA was extracted from tumor and nontumor lung tissue, or from cryopreserved PBMC samples, and no cell sorting was done. Only patients for whom sufficient RNA was available from at least two tumor regions were selected for TCR sequencing. Before being selected, tumor and adjacent nontumor lung specimens were reviewed by a lung pathologist. This sample stems from a study of spatial heterogeneity in lung cancer (dated by TCRdb to about 2019). Concerning the study at large: Beta-chain transcripts were consistently detected in greater numbers than alpha-chain transcripts, which likely reflected higher beta-chain transcript abundance. In the raw uncorrected reads, each unique combination of TCR and UMI appeared more than ten times on average. Nonsynonymous mutation counts, determined by whole-exome sequencing of tumor tissue, were related to features of the TCR repertoire. TCR transcript counts in tumor regions correlated strongly with a T cell transcriptional module score from matched bulk RNA-seq. In non-small cell lung cancer, the study made a quantitative comparison of TCR alpha and beta repertoires among multiple tumor regions, matched nontumor lung and blood. Both alpha and beta chains were TCR-sequenced in samples taken at surgery, namely 220 tumor regions, 64 matched nontumor lung samples and about 52 PBMC samples.

The research as a whole found: TCR-seq coverage of tumor T cells was estimated to be only roughly 7.3% for alpha chains and more than 11% for beta chains. Additional single-cell paired TCR alpha and beta sequencing was considered necessary to confirm, at a functional level, the hypothesis that regional TCRs recognize regional mutations. Counts of ubiquitous and regional expanded TCRs correlated with counts of ubiquitous and regional nonsynonymous mutations, respectively. The tumor nonsynonymous mutation count correlated with the number of expanded alpha and beta TCRs within the tumor.

The TCR comes from a male donor with early-stage non-small cell lung cancer. The starting material was lung tumor tissue, obtained at surgery.

The CDR3 is CSVQTGDEQYF. Read as DNA, the sequence is TGCAGCGTTCAAACAGGGGACGAGCAGTACTTC. The chain uses TRBV29-1 and TRBJ2-7, with TRBD1 identical over 7 junction bases. For CDR1 and CDR2, the germline V gene lists SQVTM and ANQGSEA. The junction shows trimming of 5 bases on V and 5 bases on J, and the gene matches do not reach 3 bases of it. Taken from cysteine to phenylalanine, the CDR3 has 11 residues. Only the CDR3 DNA is retained, 33 bases long and in frame from the first base.